A selection of T cell receptor beta chains follows, all from one sample in a study of Graves' ophthalmopathy and Graves' hyperthyroidism. TCRdb processed the multiplex PCR reads anew with MiXCR; each CDR3 protein has one entry. The sample holds around 590,000 distinct CDR3 sequences; about two fifths are singletons and the top ten take about 4.1%. The sequenced material came from peripheral blood or thyroid tissue (not recorded which). The receptors were gathered from an adult man with Graves' hyperthyroidism. Both conserved end residues are part of each CDR3. The order of the fields is CDR3 protein, J gene, clone size, V gene. Expanded clones are given a class, and other clones once, few, many or no size at all.

CDR3: CASSPITGVTEQFF
J: NA
size: NA
V: TRBV7-9

CDR3: CSARDGEGDNQPQHF
J: TRBJ1-5
size: many
V: TRBV20-1

CDR3: CSAWTSGRGNEQFF
J: TRBJ2-1
size: few
V: TRBV20-1

CDR3: CSASLLGEAFF
J: TRBJ1-1
size: NA
V: TRBV20-1

CDR3: CASSPNTTPLYEQYF
J: TRBJ2-7
size: many
V: TRBV19

CDR3: CASNQDRDTEAFF
J: TRBJ1-1
size: many
V: TRBV19

CDR3: CSAGQGQETQYF
J: TRBJ2-5
size: few
V: TRBV29-1

CDR3: CASSLAGTAAYEQYF
J: TRBJ2-7
size: NA
V: TRBV5-1

CDR3: CASSADSLNQPQHF
J: TRBJ1-5
size: many
V: TRBV28

CDR3: CASSHPGRGNSPLHF
J: TRBJ1-6
size: NA
V: TRBV3-1

CDR3: CSARGSGGGSPLHF
J: TRBJ1-6
size: NA
V: TRBV20-1

CDR3: CSVMTGGQPQYF
J: TRBJ2-5
size: NA
V: TRBV29-1

CDR3: CSGLAGGKLGYEQYF
J: TRBJ2-7
size: few
V: TRBV20-1

CDR3: CASSLAPPNTEAFF
J: TRBJ1-1
size: many
V: TRBV5-1

CDR3: CATSRRGGTYEQYF
J: TRBJ2-7
size: many
V: TRBV15

CDR3: CSARDRASGDEQFF
J: NA
size: NA
V: TRBV20-1

CDR3: CASSLGLAGRDTQYF
J: TRBJ2-3
size: few
V: TRBV7-7

CDR3: CASSQAGGPVTEAFF
J: TRBJ1-1
size: many
V: TRBV4-2

CDR3: CSEIAGDYEQYF
J: TRBJ2-7
size: once
V: TRBV29-1

CDR3: CASSITPANYGYTF
J: TRBJ1-2
size: NA
V: TRBV19

CDR3: CASSPLGGGTGELFF
J: TRBJ2-2
size: few
V: TRBV7-6

CDR3: CASSGATVWNYGYTF
J: TRBJ1-2
size: NA
V: TRBV7-2

CDR3: CATSDRTDTDTQYF
J: TRBJ2-3
size: many
V: TRBV24-1

CDR3: CASSYSRGRDCNYGYTF
J: TRBJ1-2
size: few
V: TRBV10-3

CDR3: CASSLGSPGGNHGYTF
J: TRBJ1-2
size: NA
V: TRBV7-6

CDR3: CAISRTGDTEAFF
J: TRBJ1-1
size: many
V: TRBV10-3

CDR3: CARSLGQEGTGELFF
J: TRBJ2-2
size: NA
V: TRBV5-1

CDR3: CAISETGPEAFF
J: TRBJ1-1
size: once
V: TRBV10-3

CDR3: CASSWDGSTEAFF
J: TRBJ1-1
size: many
V: TRBV6-5

CDR3: CSVPIDNEQFF
J: NA
size: NA
V: TRBV29-1

CDR3: CASTNEREIDTGELFF
J: TRBJ2-2
size: NA
V: TRBV6-2/TRBV6-3

CDR3: CASSSGARSSTDTQYF
J: TRBJ2-3
size: NA
V: TRBV7-8

CDR3: CAWSVRSSNYGYTF
J: TRBJ1-2
size: NA
V: TRBV30

CDR3: CASSLVGVTNSPLHF
J: TRBJ1-6
size: many
V: TRBV5-4

CDR3: CASSQGARANVLTF
J: TRBJ2-6
size: NA
V: TRBV5-1

CDR3: CASSLDRGSRNTEAFF
J: TRBJ1-1
size: many
V: TRBV5-1

CDR3: CSVERVAGVIAHEQYF
J: TRBJ2-7
size: NA
V: TRBV29-1

CDR3: CASSQGTGGQPQHF
J: TRBJ1-5
size: many
V: TRBV3-1

CDR3: CATSRDVRVYGYTF
J: TRBJ1-2
size: many
V: TRBV15

CDR3: CASSPTNPTEAFF
J: TRBJ1-1
size: few
V: TRBV3-1

CDR3: CSVASALLAGGDGELFF
J: TRBJ2-2
size: NA
V: TRBV29-1

CDR3: CASRPDVVGGYTF
J: TRBJ1-2
size: many
V: TRBV19

CDR3: CASSPPKGTTYEQYF
J: TRBJ2-7
size: NA
V: TRBV18

CDR3: CSVAPGTGGSGELFF
J: TRBJ2-2
size: many
V: TRBV29-1

CDR3: CASGEYGQGLNEKLFF
J: TRBJ1-4
size: NA
V: TRBV25-1

CDR3: CASSLLGGLADSSYGYTF
J: TRBJ1-2
size: many
V: TRBV7-2

CDR3: CASSPGQGRGEQFF
J: NA
size: few
V: TRBV7-7

CDR3: CASSEGQGNTGELFF
J: TRBJ2-2
size: few
V: TRBV9

CDR3: CASSRRVSTDTQYF
J: TRBJ2-5
size: NA
V: TRBV7-9

CDR3: CASSGTGIGANVLTF
J: TRBJ2-6
size: few
V: TRBV12-3/TRBV12-4

CDR3: CASGGGQTNYGYTF
J: TRBJ1-2
size: once
V: TRBV12-5

CDR3: CAGSDDVLNTEAFF
J: TRBJ1-1
size: NA
V: TRBV6-1

CDR3: CASSLRGNGYTF
J: TRBJ1-2
size: many
V: TRBV5-6

CDR3: CASRLPVRGPDSGTEAFF
J: TRBJ1-1
size: NA
V: TRBV7-9

CDR3: CATRSGTSTDTQYF
J: TRBJ2-3
size: few
V: TRBV19

CDR3: CAISEWRLAEGTEAFF
J: TRBJ1-1
size: NA
V: TRBV10-3